Presented here are 21 T cell receptor beta chains from one specimen sequenced in a study of blood T cell repertoires in COVID-19. The protocol was immunoSEQ multiplex PCR, while the TCRdb copy is restricted to in-frame clones and leaves out a portion. The data contain 150,000 to 180,000 clones, 75% to 85% of them singletons. The sequenced sample was peripheral blood. These receptors came from a woman in her forties or fifties with acute or convalescent COVID-19.

The rearrangement joins TRBV24-1 to TRBJ2-1, with no clear D. Germline CDR1 KGHDR, CDR2 SFDVKD. There are 12 residues in the CDR3. The ends were cut back, 2 bases at V and 9 bases at J, with 7 bases in the middle. The CDR3 DNA reads TGTGCCACCAGTGATTCACAGCCTGAGCAGTTCTTC. It codes for CATSDSQPEQFF.

This clone came up a few times. The gene calls are TRBV7-3 and TRBJ1-5; 7 bases agree with TRBD1. Per the germline V gene, CDR1 is SGHTA and CDR2 is FQGTGA. Trimming at V came to 9 bases and at J to 4 bases, leaving 9 bases not matched to a gene. The length of the CDR3 is 14 residues. The CDR3 spells CARCRQGKNQPQHF. The DNA of the CDR3 is TGTGCCAGATGTAGACAGGGAAAAAATCAGCCCCAGCATTTT. The full variable domain, rest sourced from reference TRBV7-3 and TRBJ1-5, is GAGVSQTPSNKVTEKGKYVELRCDPISGHTALYWYRQSLGQGPEFLIYFQGTGAADDSGLPNDRFFAVRPEGSVSTLKIQRTERGDSAVYLCARCRQGKNQPQHFGDGTRLSIL.

The J gene is TRBJ1-2, the V gene TRBV5-6; 9 bases are shared with TRBD1. This CDR3 is 14 amino acids long. The V gene end was trimmed by 3 bases and the J gene end by 1 base; junction bases not matched to a gene: 1. Germline CDR1 and CDR2: SGHDT and YYEEEE. The CDR3 DNA sequence: TGTGCCAGCAGCTCGGACAGGGGTAACTATGGCTACACCTTC. Translation: CASSSDRGNYGYTF.

The chain carries TRBV19 and TRBJ1-3, with unresolved D. Germline lookup yields CDR1 LNHDA and CDR2 SQIVND (reference sequence). Trimming removed 5 bases at V and 0 bases at J, with 14 bases between. The CDR3 is 16 amino acids. The CDR3 DNA reads as TGTGCCAGTAGTTTGACAAGAACGGTCTCTGGAAACACCATATATTTT. It specifies CASSLTRTVSGNTIYF.

As DNA, the CDR3 is TGTGCCAGCAGCCGGCTAGCGGAGCCATCCTACAATGAGCAGTTCTTC. It encodes CASSRLAEPSYNEQFF. The chain joins TRBV7-2 to TRBJ2-1; 7 nucleotides agree with TRBD2. The CDR3 spans 16 residues. V shed 5 bases and J 1 base; nucleotides not matched to a gene: 8. The germline CDR1 and CDR2 sequences are SGHTA and FQGNSA.

This clone was detected ten times or more. This chain joins TRBV13 and TRBJ1-1; possibly TRBD1 for D (5 bases). CDR1 is PRHDT and CDR2 is FYEKMQ in the germline V gene (reference sequence). V gave up 2 bases and J gave up 10 bases, with 17 bases separating them. CDR3 length: 14 residues. In DNA form, the CDR3 reads TGTGCCAGCAGCTTAAAGTGGGGGACTCACGGAGCTTTCTTT. Its protein is CASSLKWGTHGAFF.

CDR3 residues: CASSRDRGYDTQYF. Written as DNA, the CDR3 is TGTGCCAGCAGCCGAGACAGGGGGTATGATACGCAGTATTTT. The chain carries TRBV11-2 and TRBJ2-3, with 9 bases that match TRBD1. Germline V gene lookup returns CDR1 SGHAT and CDR2 FQNNGV. The CDR3 is 14 residues long. J was trimmed by 6 bases and V by 5 bases; bases with no gene match: 6.

This clone came up a few times. V is TRBV9 and J is TRBJ1-6; D unclear. V gave up 3 bases and J gave up 0 bases, with 13 bases separating them. This CDR3 region has 17 residues. Germline V gene data show CDR1 as SGDLS and CDR2 as YYNGEE. DNA of the CDR3: TGTGCCAGCAGCGGAGGAGGCCTTAGCTCCTATAATTCACCCCTCCACTTT. This gives the protein CASSGGGLSSYNSPLHF.

The chain recombines TRBV20-1 with TRBJ2-1, with D perhaps TRBD1 (5 bases). Germline V gene data show CDR1 as DFQATT and CDR2 as SNEGSKA (reference sequence). Trimming cost V 3 bases and J 9 bases, with 9 bases left between them. The CDR3 runs 11 residues. CDR3 sequence: CSASRVGEQFF. CDR3 DNA: TGCAGTGCTAGCAGGGTTGGTGAGCAGTTCTTC.

This chain links TRBV9 with TRBJ1-6, with 8 bases identical to TRBD1. J lost 9 bases, V lost 0 bases, and 5 bases had no gene match. The CDR3 covers 15 residues. Germline V gene data show CDR1 as SGDLS and CDR2 as YYNGEE. The CDR3 loop reads CASSVESGGFSPLHF. CDR3 sequence (DNA): TGTGCCAGCAGCGTAGAATCAGGGGGCTTTTCACCCCTCCACTTT.

This chain connects TRBV9 to TRBJ1-3, with D uncertain. V lost 0 bases and J 10 bases, leaving 14 bases between the germline ends. CDR3 length: 14 residues. Germline V CDR1 and CDR2: SGDLS, YYNGEE. The CDR3 bases are TGTGCCAGCAGCGTAGCCCCCGCGGGAGGAACCATATATTTT. The encoded protein is CASSVAPAGGTIYF.

The genes are TRBV10-2 and TRBJ1-6; D not certain. The V end lost 6 bases, the J end lost 6 bases, and 9 bases lay between the germline ends. The CDR3 is 13 amino acids. In germline, CDR1 is WSHSY, CDR2 SAAADI. For the CDR3, the DNA is TGCGCCAGCAGCCCTTCGGGTAATTCACCCCTCCACTTT. The encoded protein is CASSPSGNSPLHF.

The chain recombines TRBV5-1 with TRBJ1-1, with D perhaps TRBD1 (6 bases). V lost 2 bases to trimming and J lost 0 bases, with 14 bases between them. Germline V CDR1 and CDR2: SGHRS, YFSETQ. CDR3 size: 16 residues. The CDR3 region is CASSLSGGRMNTEAFF. CDR3 DNA sequence: TGCGCCAGCAGCTTATCCGGGGGGCGTATGAACACTGAAGCTTTCTTT.

The chain employs TRBV6-1 and TRBJ1-5; TRBD1 is a possible D gene (6 bases). Germline V gives CDR1 MNHNS, CDR2 SASEGT. V shed 3 bases and J shed 5 bases, with 11 bases lying between them. The CDR3 sequence is 14 residues long. The DNA for the CDR3 is TGTGCCAGCAGTGAGCAGGGGAAGGATCAGCCCCAGCATTTT. It yields the protein CASSEQGKDQPQHF.

The chain joins TRBV28 to TRBJ1-4, with 9 bases lining up with TRBD1. The CDR3 is 14 residues long. Germline CDR1 is MDHEN and CDR2 is SYDVKM. The trim removed 8 bases at V and 8 bases at J, leaving 9 bases unmatched. The CDR3 DNA sequence: TGTGCCAGCGACAGGGGGGGTGAGGCGGAAAAACTGTTTTTT. Its protein is CASDRGGEAEKLFF.

The chain joins TRBV19 to TRBJ2-7; D unclear. Deletions cut 4 bases from V and 0 bases from J, with 7 bases between. Germline V CDR1 and CDR2: LNHDA, SQIVND (reference sequence). CDR3 length equals 13 residues. Here the CDR3 reads CASSTPGSYEQYF. The CDR3 DNA follows: TGTGCCAGTAGTACCCCCGGCTCCTACGAGCAGTACTTC. The whole variable domain, remainder taken from reference TRBV19 and TRBJ2-7, is DGGITQSPKYLFRKEGQNVTLSCEQNLNHDAMYWYRQDPGQGLRLIYYSQIVNDFQKGDIAEGYSVSREKKESFPLTVTSAQKNPTAFYLCASSTPGSYEQYFGPGTRLTVT.

This clone was picked up one time. The rearrangement joins TRBV29-1 to TRBJ2-5; tentative D call: TRBD1 (7 bases). The CDR3 has 12 residues. Per germline, CDR1 SQVTM and CDR2 ANQGSEA. The V and J ends lost 4 bases and 5 bases respectively, with 11 bases between them. The CDR3 region is CSVVAGGETQYF. CDR3 sequence (DNA): TGCAGCGTTGTAGCAGGGGGGGAGACCCAGTACTTC.

V usage is TRBV13 and J usage is TRBJ1-1; 7 nucleotides agree with TRBD1. This CDR3 is built from 15 residues. Trimming took 0 bases from V and 2 from J; bases not matched to a gene: 3. In germline, CDR1 is PRHDT, CDR2 FYEKMQ (reference sequence). The CDR3 sequence: CASSLGQGGNTEAFF. For the CDR3, the DNA is TGTGCCAGCAGCTTAGGTCAGGGGGGCAACACTGAAGCTTTCTTT.

The chain combines TRBV7-2 with TRBJ2-2; possible D gene TRBD2, 5 bases. The CDR3 has 17 residues. The germline V and J ends were trimmed by 2 bases and 0 bases, with 13 bases remaining between them. In germline, CDR1 is SGHTA, CDR2 FQGNSA. The chain's CDR3 is CASSLMDWRANTGELFF. The CDR3 nucleotides read TGTGCCAGCAGCTTAATGGACTGGCGGGCGAACACCGGGGAGCTGTTTTTT.

This clone was detected only once. This CDR3 is also generated by other DNA sequences in the sample. V is TRBV2 and J is TRBJ1-5; 8 positions match TRBD1. The CDR3 spans 13 residues. Per germline, CDR1 SNHLY and CDR2 FYNNEI. V shed 8 bases and J 4 bases; nucleotides not matched to a gene: 4. CDR3 DNA: TGTGCCAGCTCCGGGACAGGAAATCAGCCCCAGCATTTT. It yields the protein CASSGTGNQPQHF.

The J gene is TRBJ2-5, the V gene TRBV7-8, with TRBD1 as a possible D gene (5 bases). V lost 5 bases, J lost 1 base, and 11 bases lay in between. Germline CDR1 reads SGHVS; CDR2 reads FQNEAQ. The CDR3 has 14 amino acids. In DNA, the CDR3 is TGTGCCAGCAGCCCGAGACAGATCCAAGAGACCCAGTACTTC. Translated: CASSPRQIQETQYF.